This T cell receptor (beta chain) appears in the sequencing data of a study of control samples from healthy donors and cancer patients. Per the germline V gene, CDR1 is MNHEY and CDR2 is SVGAGI. This CDR3 comprises 14 residues. V gave up 7 bases and J gave up 4 bases, with 13 bases separating them. The assay was immunoSEQ multiplex PCR, and TCRdb's table has in-frame clones only and misses some. The data show approximately 170,000 clones, about 90% seen once. The TCR was taken from a woman aged 25-40 years in good health. Sequencing was performed on blood. The rearrangement uses TRBV6-5 and TRBJ2-2; D remains unclear. The CDR3 region has the DNA TGTGCCAGCATGAAGCTGTTGGGCACCGGGGAGCTGTTTTTT. Translation: CASMKLLGTGELFF.